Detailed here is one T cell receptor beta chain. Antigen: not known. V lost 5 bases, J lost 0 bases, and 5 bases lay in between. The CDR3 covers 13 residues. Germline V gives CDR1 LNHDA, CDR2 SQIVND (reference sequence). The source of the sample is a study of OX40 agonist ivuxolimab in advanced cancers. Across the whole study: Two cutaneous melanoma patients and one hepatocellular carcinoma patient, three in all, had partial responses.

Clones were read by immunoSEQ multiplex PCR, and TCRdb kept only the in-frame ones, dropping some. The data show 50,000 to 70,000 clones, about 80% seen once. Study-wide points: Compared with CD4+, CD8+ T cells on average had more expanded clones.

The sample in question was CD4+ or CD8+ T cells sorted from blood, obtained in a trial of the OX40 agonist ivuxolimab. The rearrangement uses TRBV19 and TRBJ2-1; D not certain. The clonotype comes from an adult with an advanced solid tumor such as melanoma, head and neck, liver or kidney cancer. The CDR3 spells CASSGSSYNEQFF. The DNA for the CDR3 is TGTGCCAGTAGTGGAAGCTCCTACAATGAGCAGTTCTTC.